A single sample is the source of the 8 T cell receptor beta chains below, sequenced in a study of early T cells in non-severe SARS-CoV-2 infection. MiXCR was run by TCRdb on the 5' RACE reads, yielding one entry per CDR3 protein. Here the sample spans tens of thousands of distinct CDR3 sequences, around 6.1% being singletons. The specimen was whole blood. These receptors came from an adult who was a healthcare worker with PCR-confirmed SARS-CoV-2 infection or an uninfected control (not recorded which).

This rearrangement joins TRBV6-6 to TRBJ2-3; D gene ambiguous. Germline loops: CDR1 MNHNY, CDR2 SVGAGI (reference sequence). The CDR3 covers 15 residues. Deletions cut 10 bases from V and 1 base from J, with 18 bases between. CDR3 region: CAISEMLLGTDTQYF. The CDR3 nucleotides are TGTGCCATCTCTGAAATGCTGCTTGGCACAGATACGCAGTATTTT.

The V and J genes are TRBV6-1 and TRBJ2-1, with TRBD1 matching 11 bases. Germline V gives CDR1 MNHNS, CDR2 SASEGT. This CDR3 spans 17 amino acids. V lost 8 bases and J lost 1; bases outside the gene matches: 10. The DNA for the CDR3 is TGTGCCAGCCCCGGGACAGGGGGAATAGTTTCCTACAATGAGCAGTTCTTC. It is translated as CASPGTGGIVSYNEQFF.

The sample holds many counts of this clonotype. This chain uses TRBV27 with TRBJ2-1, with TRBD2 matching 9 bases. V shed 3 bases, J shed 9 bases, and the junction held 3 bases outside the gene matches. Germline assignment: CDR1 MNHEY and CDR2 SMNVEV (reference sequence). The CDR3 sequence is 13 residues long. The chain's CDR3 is CASSFSSGAEQFF. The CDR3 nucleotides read TGTGCCAGCAGTTTTTCTAGCGGGGCTGAGCAGTTCTTC.

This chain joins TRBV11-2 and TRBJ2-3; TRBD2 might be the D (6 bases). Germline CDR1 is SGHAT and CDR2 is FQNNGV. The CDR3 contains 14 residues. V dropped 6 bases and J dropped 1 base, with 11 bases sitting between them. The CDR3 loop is CASSRLVRTDTQYF. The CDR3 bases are TGTGCCAGCAGTCGACTAGTTCGCACAGATACGCAGTATTTT.

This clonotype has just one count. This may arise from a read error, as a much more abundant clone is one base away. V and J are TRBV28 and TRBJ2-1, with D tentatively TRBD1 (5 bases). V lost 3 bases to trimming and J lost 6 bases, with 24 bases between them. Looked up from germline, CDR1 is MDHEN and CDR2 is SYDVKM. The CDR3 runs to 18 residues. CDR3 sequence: CASSLRQGRCGFLNEQFF. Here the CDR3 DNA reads TGTGCCAGCAGTTTGAGGCAGGGCCGGTGCGGCTTCCTCAATGAGCAGTTCTTC.

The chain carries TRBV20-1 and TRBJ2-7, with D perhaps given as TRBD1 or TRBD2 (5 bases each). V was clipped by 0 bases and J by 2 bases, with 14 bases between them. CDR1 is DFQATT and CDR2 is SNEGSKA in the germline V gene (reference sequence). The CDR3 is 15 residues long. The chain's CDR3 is CSAREGAGSAYEQYF. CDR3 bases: TGCAGTGCTAGAGAGGGCGCAGGGAGCGCCTACGAGCAGTACTTC.

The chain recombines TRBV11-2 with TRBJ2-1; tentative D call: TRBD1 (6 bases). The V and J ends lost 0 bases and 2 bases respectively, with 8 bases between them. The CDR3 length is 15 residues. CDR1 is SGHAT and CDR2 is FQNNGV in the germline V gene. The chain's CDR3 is CASSLEGQPYNEQFF. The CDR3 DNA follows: TGTGCCAGCAGCTTAGAAGGACAGCCCTACAATGAGCAGTTCTTC.

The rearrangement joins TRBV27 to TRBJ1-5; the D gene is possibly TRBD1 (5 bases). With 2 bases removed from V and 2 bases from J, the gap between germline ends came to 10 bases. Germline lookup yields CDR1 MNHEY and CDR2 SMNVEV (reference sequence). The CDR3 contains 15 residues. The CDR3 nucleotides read TGTGCCAGCAGTTTACAGGGTCGGGGCAATCAGCCCCAGCATTTT. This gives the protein CASSLQGRGNQPQHF.